The count of the clone carrying this T cell receptor (beta chain) is one. Its antigen is as yet unknown. Amplified regions were TCR beta CDR3 sequences from RNA transcripts. HTBI primers were employed in a first-round RT-PCR of the TCR CDR3. From the multiplex PCR reads, TCRdb called clonotypes with MiXCR, one entry per CDR3 protein. The sample has about 840,000 distinct CDR3 sequences, more than 30% seen once; the top ten hold around 10%. This sample is part of a study of T cells in Graves' hyperthyroidism and ophthalmopathy. V lost 4 bases to trimming and J lost 1 base, with 10 bases between them. The CDR3 runs to 14 residues. Germline CDR1 SEHNR, CDR2 FQNEAQ (reference sequence). Whole-study results and caveats: Most thyroid clonotypes expanded above 0.001 were also detected in blood.

A lack of ophthalmopathy progression within 18 months defined stable Graves' hyperthyroidism. The hyperthyroidism was newly diagnosed and had lasted under 2 months; the patients were aged 18 to 65. In making diagnoses, clinical symptoms, serum thyroxine and TRAb, thyroid ultrasound and orbital computed tomography were all used. V is TRBV7-9 and J is TRBJ1-1; D is ambiguous. Input material: blood. This receptor was obtained from a man aged 18 to 30 with Graves' hyperthyroidism. The CDR3 bases are TGTGCCAGCAGCTCTGTATCGAAGAACACTGAAGCTTTCTTT. Its translation is CASSSVSKNTEAFF. Full variable domain (remainder filled in from reference TRBV7-9 and TRBJ1-1): DTGVSQNPRHKITKRGQNVTFRCDPISEHNRLYWYRQTLGQGPEFLTYFQNEAQLEKSRLLSDRFSAERPKGSFSTLEIQRTEQGDSAMYLCASSSVSKNTEAFFGQGTRLTVV.